The source of this T cell receptor beta chain is a study of identical twins. General observations from the study: Diverse VJ usage suggested most zero-insertion clonotypes were not invariant T cells. Twin-shared out-of-frame alpha sequences were enriched for low generation probability.

TCRdb ran MiXCR on the 5' RACE reads and lists one entry per CDR3 protein. The top ten hold more than 12% of the sample, which has around 230,000 distinct CDR3 sequences, 6.5% seen once. Germline CDR1 MGHDK, CDR2 SYGVNS. The V end lost 4 bases, the J end lost 10 bases, and 7 bases lay between the germline ends. The CDR3 has 10 residues. This clonotype was observed a handful of times. The antigen is not known. All donors were healthy Caucasians. Separately, the same data were catalogued under a study of T cells expressing NK-cell markers.

The specimen was CD8+ T cells sorted from blood. This clonotype originated in a woman in her late teens or twenties in good health. This chain links TRBV25-1 with TRBJ1-1; a possible D gene is TRBD1 (6 bases). CDR3 sequence: CASSAGVAFF. The DNA of the CDR3 is TGTGCCAGCAGTGCAGGGGTAGCTTTCTTT.